Listed here is a single T cell receptor (beta chain). Its specificity is unknown. Donors comprised healthy HIV-negative adults lacking recent acute infections or vaccinations. This record comes from a study of shared clonotypes between healthy human individuals. The ends were cut back, 0 bases at V and 5 bases at J, with 10 bases in the middle. This CDR3 comprises 14 residues. Germline CDR1 is KGHSH and CDR2 is LQKENI. Study results and limitations: The study's rarefaction showed incomplete sorted-subset sequencing despite large depth.

Using immunoSEQ multiplex PCR, the repertoire was profiled, and TCRdb retains in-frame clones only, with some absent. The sample contains about 1 million clones, under 80% of which appear only once. This receptor was identified in a man in his late teens or twenties in good health. The chain joins TRBV18 to TRBJ2-5; a possible D gene is TRBD2 (5 bases). Sequenced sample: memory CD4+ T cells sorted from blood. The subset was: CD45RA-negative fraction. CDR3 bases: TGTGCCAGCTCACCACCTCACCTAGCTGAGACCCAGTACTTC. Its protein is CASSPPHLAETQYF.